Below, 21 T cell receptor beta chains from the same sample are listed, as sequenced in a study of T-cell memory formation after mild COVID-19. TCRdb reprocessed the 5' RACE reads with MiXCR, giving one entry per CDR3 protein. There are some 340,000 distinct CDR3 sequences in the sample; 10% to 15% occur only once, and over 20% lies in the top ten. Sequenced input: PBMCs or a T cell subset sorted from them (not recorded which). All receptors come from a man aged 18 to 35 who had mild COVID-19 (a few samples of this study predate the infection). Cell type and time point are not known.

The chain is built from TRBV4-3 and TRBJ2-5; a possible D gene is TRBD1 (6 bases). Germline V CDR1 and CDR2: LGHNA, YSLEER. CDR3 length equals 16 residues. The germline V and J ends were trimmed by 0 bases and 1 base, with 12 bases remaining between them. Here the CDR3 DNA reads TGCGCCAGCAGCCAAGAGGTCCCGACAGGCCAAGAGACCCAGTACTTC. Translation: CASSQEVPTGQETQYF.

This rearrangement joins TRBV5-1 to TRBJ1-1; D remains unclear. CDR3 length: 14 residues. Germline V gene data show CDR1 as SGHRS and CDR2 as YFSETQ. Trimming took off 4 bases at V and 7 bases at J, with 17 bases between the two ends. The CDR3 DNA reads TGCGCCAGCAGCCTGGGTTTGGTTTCCGGTGAAGCTTTCTTT. Protein sequence: CASSLGLVSGEAFF.

The V and J genes are TRBV6-5 and TRBJ2-7, with 8 bases lining up with TRBD1. CDR1 is MNHEY and CDR2 is SVGAGI in the germline V gene. The trim removed 5 bases at V and 6 bases at J, leaving 12 bases unmatched. The CDR3 extends over 15 amino acids. The CDR3 DNA reads as TGTGCCAGCAGTCCGCTTGCAGGGGGCCGCATCGAGCAGTACTTC. It specifies CASSPLAGGRIEQYF.

This clonotype was seen a few times. The genes are TRBV19 and TRBJ2-1, with D tentatively TRBD1 or TRBD2 (5 bases each). Germline-derived CDR1 and CDR2 are LNHDA and SQIVND (reference sequence). The CDR3 spans 14 residues. V shed 6 bases and J shed 8 bases, with 17 bases lying between them. CDR3 in DNA: TGTGCCAGTAGACGGGGTGACAGTCTCCATGAGCAGTTCTTC. Translation: CASRRGDSLHEQFF.

The chain uses TRBV6-5 and TRBJ2-5; D might be TRBD2 (5 bases). The CDR3 is 14 residues long. Germline V CDR1 and CDR2: MNHEY, SVGAGI. V was shortened by 5 bases and J by 9 bases, with 19 bases between the two germline ends. The DNA of the CDR3 is TGTGCCAGCAGTAGCCCCGTCGGGGTCCCAGCCCAGTACTTC. Translation gives CASSSPVGVPAQYF.

The chain uses TRBV15 and TRBJ1-4, with 7 bases that match TRBD1. Germline V gives CDR1 LNHNV, CDR2 YYDKDF (reference sequence). Unmatched junction bases numbered 9, after V lost 2 bases and J lost 6 bases. The CDR3 spans 16 residues. This CDR3 is CATSRSRGLGDEKLFF. CDR3 coding DNA: TGTGCCACCAGCAGAAGCAGGGGGTTAGGCGATGAAAAACTGTTTTTT.

The V gene is TRBV7-2, the J gene TRBJ1-5; 9 nucleotides agree with TRBD1. The CDR3 extends over 15 amino acids. CDR1 SGHTA and CDR2 FQGNSA come from the germline V gene. Germline trimming cut 5 bases from V and 6 bases from J; bases unmatched to any gene: 8. As DNA, the CDR3 is TGTGCCAGCAGCAGGACACAGGGGGCTGCTCAGCCCCAGCATTTT. Translation gives CASSRTQGAAQPQHF.

The chain combines TRBV6-5 with TRBJ2-5; 8 bases align to TRBD2. This CDR3 contains 14 residues. V gave up 4 bases and J gave up 5 bases; unmatched junction bases: 6. Germline V gene sequence: CDR1 MNHEY, CDR2 SVGAGI. The CDR3 loop is CASSSRGGPETQYF. CDR3 sequence (DNA): TGTGCCAGCAGTTCCCGGGGGGGGCCTGAGACCCAGTACTTC.

This chain joins TRBV6-5 and TRBJ1-6, with TRBD1 as a possible D gene (5 bases). There are 14 residues in the CDR3. CDR1 MNHEY and CDR2 SVGAGI come from the germline V gene. The germline V and J ends were trimmed by 6 bases and 7 bases, with 13 bases remaining between them. The CDR3: CASRKRDRNSPLHF. Here the CDR3 DNA reads TGTGCCAGCAGAAAACGGGACCGGAATTCACCCCTCCACTTT.

The rearrangement joins TRBV7-9 to TRBJ2-7; TRBD1 agrees at 7 bases. CDR3 length: 14 amino acids. V shed 4 bases and J 3 bases; nucleotides not matched to a gene: 6. CDR1 and CDR2 from the germline V gene are SEHNR and FQNEAQ (reference sequence). DNA of the CDR3: TGTGCCAGCAGCTCAACAGGGGTAGGCTACGAGCAGTACTTC. Its protein product is CASSSTGVGYEQYF.

This clonotype was picked up a small number of times. The gene calls are TRBV24-1 and TRBJ1-5; D possibly corresponds to TRBD1 (6 bases). The CDR3 runs to 14 residues. Germline CDR1 KGHDR, CDR2 SFDVKD. Deletions cut 3 bases from V and 5 bases from J, with 10 bases between. DNA for the CDR3: TGTGCCACCAGTGATCCAGGGGACCATCAGCCCCAGCATTTT. Its translation is CATSDPGDHQPQHF.

The CDR3 nucleotides read TGCGCCAGCAGCTTCGGGGACAGGGTACACACTGAAGCTTTCTTT. Translating it yields CASSFGDRVHTEAFF. V gene TRBV5-1 combines with J gene TRBJ1-1; 9 bases agree with TRBD1. Germline CDR1 is SGHRS and CDR2 is YFSETQ. The CDR3 is 15 amino acids. V lost 2 bases to trimming and J lost 3 bases; unmatched junction nucleotides: 5. Combining the CDR3 with reference TRBV5-1 and TRBJ1-1 gives the whole variable domain KAGVTQTPRYLIKTRGQQVTLSCSPISGHRSVSWYQQTPGQGLQFLFEYFSETQRNKGNFPGRFSGRQFSNSRSEMNVSTLELGDSALYLCASSFGDRVHTEAFFGQGTRLTVV.

Ten or more counts support this clonotype. V gene TRBV27 combines with J gene TRBJ2-1; D is uncertain. The CDR3 spans 14 residues. In germline, CDR1 is MNHEY, CDR2 SMNVEV (reference sequence). Trimming left V 3 bases short and J 2 bases short, with 8 bases between. The CDR3: CASSFGGTYNEQFF. The CDR3 bases are TGTGCCAGCAGTTTTGGCGGCACCTACAATGAGCAGTTCTTC.

This clonotype was counted only a few times. The J gene is TRBJ2-1, the V gene TRBV12-3 or TRBV12-4; no clear D. V shed 5 bases and J shed 0 bases, with 8 bases lying between them. This CDR3 is built from 14 residues. The DNA for the CDR3 is TGTGCCAGCAGTAGCCTGGGCTCCTACAATGAGCAGTTCTTC. Encoded protein: CASSSLGSYNEQFF.

This sequence joins TRBV7-9 and TRBJ2-1; 9 nucleotides match TRBD2. V lost 5 bases to trimming and J lost 5 bases; unmatched junction nucleotides: 10. Germline V lookup: CDR1 SEHNR, CDR2 FQNEAQ (reference sequence). This CDR3 comprises 16 residues. The CDR3 nucleotides are TGTGCCAGCAGCCGAGGGCTAGCGGGGATAGACAATGAGCAGTTCTTC. This sequence encodes CASSRGLAGIDNEQFF. Full variable domain (rest looked up from reference TRBV7-9 and TRBJ2-1): DTGVSQNPRHKITKRGQNVTFRCDPISEHNRLYWYRQTLGQGPEFLTYFQNEAQLEKSRLLSDRFSAERPKGSFSTLEIQRTEQGDSAMYLCASSRGLAGIDNEQFFGPGTRLTVL.

The chain employs TRBV6-6 and TRBJ1-1; no reliable D call. This CDR3 is 16 amino acids long. The germline V gene encodes CDR1 MNHNY and CDR2 SVGAGI (reference sequence). Trimming left V 0 bases short and J 1 base short, with 12 bases between. The CDR3 nucleotides read TGTGCCAGCAGTTACTCTCCCGGGTTGGAGAACACTGAAGCTTTCTTT. This encodes CASSYSPGLENTEAFF.

The chain employs TRBV7-3 and TRBJ2-3; D gene unclear. V lost 3 bases, J lost 4 bases, and 14 bases lay in between. This CDR3 spans 15 amino acids. Germline CDR1 SGHTA, CDR2 FQGTGA. The CDR3 region is CASSFAGTRSDTQYF. The CDR3 bases are TGTGCCAGCAGCTTTGCCGGCACGAGGTCAGATACGCAGTATTTT.

This chain connects TRBV7-2 to TRBJ2-2; D is uncertain. Trimming cost V 5 bases and J 4 bases, with 17 bases left between them. Germline lookup yields CDR1 SGHTA and CDR2 FQGNSA. This CDR3 region has 16 residues. CDR3 amino acids: CASSSSRAVSTGELFF. The CDR3 DNA reads as TGTGCCAGCAGCAGCTCTCGCGCAGTCAGCACCGGGGAGCTGTTTTTT.

V gene TRBV3-1 combines with J gene TRBJ2-7; a possible D gene is TRBD1 (5 bases). Deletions cut 4 bases from V and 2 bases from J, with 15 bases between. In germline, CDR1 is LGHDT, CDR2 YNNKEL (reference sequence). The CDR3 contains 15 residues. The DNA for the CDR3 is TGTGCCAGCAGCCTAGGCACAGGACGACCCTACGAGCAGTACGTC. Amino acid sequence: CASSLGTGRPYEQYV.

The gene calls are TRBV12-3 or TRBV12-4 and TRBJ2-7, with TRBD1 as a possible D gene (6 bases). The CDR3 spans 15 residues. Trimming took off 5 bases at V and 0 bases at J, with 14 bases between the two ends. The DNA for the CDR3 is TGTGCCAGCAGTAACGCAGGGGTCCACTCCTACGAGCAGTACTTC. This translates into CASSNAGVHSYEQYF.

The V and J genes are TRBV5-1 and TRBJ2-2, with D possibly matching TRBD1 (6 bases). Between the trimmed V and J ends, which lost 0 bases and 2 bases, there was a span of 11 bases. CDR3 length: 16 residues. Germline CDR1 SGHRS, CDR2 YFSETQ. The CDR3: CASSLDQGINTGELFF. In nucleotides, the CDR3 is TGCGCCAGCAGCTTGGATCAGGGGATAAACACCGGGGAGCTGTTTTTT.